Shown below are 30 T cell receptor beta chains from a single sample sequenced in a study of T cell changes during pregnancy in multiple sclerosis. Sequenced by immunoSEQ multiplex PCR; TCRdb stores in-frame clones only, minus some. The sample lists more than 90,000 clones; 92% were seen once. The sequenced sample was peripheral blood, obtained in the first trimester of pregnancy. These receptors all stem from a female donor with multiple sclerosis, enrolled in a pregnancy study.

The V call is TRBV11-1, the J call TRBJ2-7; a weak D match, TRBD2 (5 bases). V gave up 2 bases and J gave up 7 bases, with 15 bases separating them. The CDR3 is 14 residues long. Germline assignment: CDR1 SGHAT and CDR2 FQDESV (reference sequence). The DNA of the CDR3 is TGTGCCAGCAGCTTAACACTAGAAGCGTCAGAGCAGTACTTC. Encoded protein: CASSLTLEASEQYF.

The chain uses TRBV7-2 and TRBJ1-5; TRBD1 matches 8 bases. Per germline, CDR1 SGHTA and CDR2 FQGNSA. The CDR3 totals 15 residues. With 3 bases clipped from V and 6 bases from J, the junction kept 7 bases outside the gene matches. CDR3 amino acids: CASSLRTGQGQPQHF. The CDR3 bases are TGTGCCAGCAGCTTGCGGACAGGGCAAGGTCAGCCCCAGCATTTT.

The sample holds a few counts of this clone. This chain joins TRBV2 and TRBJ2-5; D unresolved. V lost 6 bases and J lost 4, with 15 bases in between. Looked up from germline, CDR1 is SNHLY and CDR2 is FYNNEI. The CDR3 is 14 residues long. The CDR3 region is CASRVQLPGETQYF. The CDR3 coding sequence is TGTGCCAGCAGAGTGCAGCTCCCAGGAGAGACCCAGTACTTC.

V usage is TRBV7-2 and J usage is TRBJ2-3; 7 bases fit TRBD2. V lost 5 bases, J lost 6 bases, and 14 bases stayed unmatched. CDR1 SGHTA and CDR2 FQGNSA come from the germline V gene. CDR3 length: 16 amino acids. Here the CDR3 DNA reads TGTGCCAGCAGCCCACAGAGCGGACTAGTCTATGATACGCAGTATTTT. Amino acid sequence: CASSPQSGLVYDTQYF.

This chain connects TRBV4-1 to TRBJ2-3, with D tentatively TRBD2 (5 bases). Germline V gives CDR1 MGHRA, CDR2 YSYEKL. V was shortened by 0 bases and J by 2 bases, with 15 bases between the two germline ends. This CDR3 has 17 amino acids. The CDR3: CASSQDRGLVVTDTQYF. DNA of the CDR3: TGCGCCAGCAGCCAAGATCGAGGGCTAGTAGTCACAGATACGCAGTATTTT.

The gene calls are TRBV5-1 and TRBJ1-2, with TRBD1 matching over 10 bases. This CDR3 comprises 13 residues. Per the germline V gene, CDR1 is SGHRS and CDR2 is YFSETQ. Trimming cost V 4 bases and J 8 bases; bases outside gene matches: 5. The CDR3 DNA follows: TGCGCCAGCAGCCTTGGGGACAGGGGCGGCTACACCTTC. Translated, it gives CASSLGDRGGYTF. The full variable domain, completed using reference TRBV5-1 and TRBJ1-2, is KAGVTQTPRYLIKTRGQQVTLSCSPISGHRSVSWYQQTPGQGLQFLFEYFSETQRNKGNFPGRFSGRQFSNSRSEMNVSTLELGDSALYLCASSLGDRGGYTFGSGTRLTVV.

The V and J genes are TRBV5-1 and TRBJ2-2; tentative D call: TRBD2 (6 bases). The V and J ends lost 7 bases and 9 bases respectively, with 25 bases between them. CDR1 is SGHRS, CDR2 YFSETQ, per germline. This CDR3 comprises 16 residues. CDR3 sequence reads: CASVAGLGLQDRELFF. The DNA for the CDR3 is TGCGCCAGCGTCGCGGGGCTAGGGCTACAGGACCGGGAGCTGTTTTTT.

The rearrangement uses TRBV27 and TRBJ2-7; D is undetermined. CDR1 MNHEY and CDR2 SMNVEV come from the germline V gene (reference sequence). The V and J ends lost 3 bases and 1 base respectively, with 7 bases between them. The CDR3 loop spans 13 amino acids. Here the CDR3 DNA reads TGTGCCAGCAGTTTGAAGACTTCCTACGAGCAGTACTTC. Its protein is CASSLKTSYEQYF.

The CDR3 loop is CATSHPTGGNTEAFF. CDR3 nucleotide sequence: TGTGCCACCAGCCACCCAACAGGGGGGAACACTGAAGCTTTCTTT. The rearrangement joins TRBV15 to TRBJ1-1; 8 positions agree with TRBD1. The CDR3 has 15 residues. Germline V gives CDR1 LNHNV, CDR2 YYDKDF (reference sequence). The J segment lost 1 base and the V segment lost 5 bases, leaving 6 bases of the junction unmatched.

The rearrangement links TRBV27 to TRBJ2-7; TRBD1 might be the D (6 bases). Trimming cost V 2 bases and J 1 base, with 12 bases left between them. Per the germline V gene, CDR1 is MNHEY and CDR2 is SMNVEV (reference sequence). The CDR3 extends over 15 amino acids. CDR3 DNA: TGTGCCAGCAGTTTAATGCGAGGGGGATCCTACGAGCAGTACTTC. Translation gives CASSLMRGGSYEQYF.

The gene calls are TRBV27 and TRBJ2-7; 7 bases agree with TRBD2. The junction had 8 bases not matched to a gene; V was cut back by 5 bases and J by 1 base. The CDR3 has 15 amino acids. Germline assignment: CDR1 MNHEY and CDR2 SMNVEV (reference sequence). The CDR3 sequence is CASSPRGVGSYEQYF. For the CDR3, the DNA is TGTGCCAGCAGTCCCCGGGGGGTTGGGTCCTACGAGCAGTACTTC.

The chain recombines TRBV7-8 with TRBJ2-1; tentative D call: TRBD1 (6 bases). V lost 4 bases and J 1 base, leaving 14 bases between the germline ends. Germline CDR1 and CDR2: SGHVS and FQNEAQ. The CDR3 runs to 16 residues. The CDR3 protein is CASSSQGIVSYNEQFF. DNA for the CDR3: TGTGCCAGCAGCTCCCAGGGGATAGTGTCCTACAATGAGCAGTTCTTC.

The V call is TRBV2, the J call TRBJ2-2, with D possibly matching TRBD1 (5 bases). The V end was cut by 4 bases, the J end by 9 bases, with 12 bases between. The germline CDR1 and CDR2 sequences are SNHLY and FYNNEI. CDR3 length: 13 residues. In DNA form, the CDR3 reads TGTGCCAGCAGTGTTGGGGCCCCCCGGGAGCTGTTTTTT. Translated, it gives CASSVGAPRELFF.

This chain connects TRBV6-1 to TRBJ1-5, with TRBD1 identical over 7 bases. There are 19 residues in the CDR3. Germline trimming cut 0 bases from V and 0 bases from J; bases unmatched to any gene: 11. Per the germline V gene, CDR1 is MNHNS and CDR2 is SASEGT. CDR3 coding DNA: TGTGCCAGCAGTGAAGCGGGACAGTTGAGGGCGTATAGCAATCAGCCCCAGCATTTT. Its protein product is CASSEAGQLRAYSNQPQHF.

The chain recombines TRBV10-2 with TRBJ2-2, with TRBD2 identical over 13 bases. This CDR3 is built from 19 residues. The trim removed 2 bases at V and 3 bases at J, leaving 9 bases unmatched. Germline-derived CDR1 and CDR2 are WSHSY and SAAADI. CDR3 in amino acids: CASSERGLAGPTHTGELFF. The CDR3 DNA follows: TGCGCCAGCAGTGAGCGGGGACTAGCGGGACCCACCCACACCGGGGAGCTGTTTTTT.

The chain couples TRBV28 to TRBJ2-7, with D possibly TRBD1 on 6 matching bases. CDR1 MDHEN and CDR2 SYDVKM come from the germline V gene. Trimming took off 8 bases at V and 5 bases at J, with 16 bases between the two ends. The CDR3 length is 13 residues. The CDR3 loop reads CASLPQGPHEQYF. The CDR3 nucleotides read TGTGCCAGCCTTCCACAGGGACCCCACGAGCAGTACTTC. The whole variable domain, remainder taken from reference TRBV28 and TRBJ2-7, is DVKVTQSSRYLVKRTGEKVFLECVQDMDHENMFWYRQDPGLGLRLIYFSYDVKMKEKGDIPEGYSVSREKKERFSLILESASTNQTSMYLCASLPQGPHEQYFGPGTRLTVT.

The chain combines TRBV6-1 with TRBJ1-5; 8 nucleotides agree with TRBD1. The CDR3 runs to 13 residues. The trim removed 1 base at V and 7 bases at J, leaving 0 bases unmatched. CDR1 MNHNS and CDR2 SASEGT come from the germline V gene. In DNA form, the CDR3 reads TGTGCCAGCAGTGAAGGACAGGGGCAGCCCCAGCATTTT. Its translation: CASSEGQGQPQHF.

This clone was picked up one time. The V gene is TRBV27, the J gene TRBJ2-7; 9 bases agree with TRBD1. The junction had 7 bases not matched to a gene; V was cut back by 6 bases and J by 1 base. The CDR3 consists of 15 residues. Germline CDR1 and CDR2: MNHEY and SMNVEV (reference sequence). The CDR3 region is CASRLQGAGSYEQYF. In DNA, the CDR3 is TGTGCCAGCAGGCTACAGGGGGCTGGGTCCTACGAGCAGTACTTC.

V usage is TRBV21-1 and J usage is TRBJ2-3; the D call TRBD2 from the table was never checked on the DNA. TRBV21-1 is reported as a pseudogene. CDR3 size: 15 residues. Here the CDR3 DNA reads TGTGCCACCCGGGGGGCCCGGGTAGGGACAGATACGCAGTATTTT. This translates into CATRGARVGTDTQYF.

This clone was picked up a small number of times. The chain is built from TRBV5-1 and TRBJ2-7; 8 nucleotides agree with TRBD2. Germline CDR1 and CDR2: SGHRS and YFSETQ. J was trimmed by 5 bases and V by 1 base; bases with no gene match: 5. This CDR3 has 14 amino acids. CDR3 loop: CASSLPGGAHEQYF. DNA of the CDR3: TGCGCCAGCAGCTTGCCCGGGGGGGCCCACGAGCAGTACTTC.

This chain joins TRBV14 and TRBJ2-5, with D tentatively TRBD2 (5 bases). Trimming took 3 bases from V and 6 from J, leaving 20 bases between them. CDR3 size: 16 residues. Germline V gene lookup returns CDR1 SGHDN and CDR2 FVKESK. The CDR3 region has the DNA TGTGCCAGCAGCCAGTTTTCTGGGAGATATATCCAGACCCAGTACTTC. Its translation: CASSQFSGRYIQTQYF. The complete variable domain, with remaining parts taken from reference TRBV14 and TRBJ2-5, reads EAGVTQFPSHSVIEKGQTVTLRCDPISGHDNLYWYRRVMGKEIKFLLHFVKESKQDESGMPNNRFLAERTGGTYSTLKVQPAELEDSGVYFCASSQFSGRYIQTQYFGPGTRLLVL.

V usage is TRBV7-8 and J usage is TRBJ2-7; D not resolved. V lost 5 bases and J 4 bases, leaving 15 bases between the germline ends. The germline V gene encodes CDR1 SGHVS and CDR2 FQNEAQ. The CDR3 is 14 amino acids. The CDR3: CASSPDTLSYEQYF. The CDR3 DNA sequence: TGTGCCAGCAGCCCAGACACCTTAAGTTACGAGCAGTACTTC. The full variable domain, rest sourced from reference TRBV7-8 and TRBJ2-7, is GAGVSQSPRYKVAKRGQDVALRCDPISGHVSLFWYQQALGQGPEFLTYFQNEAQLDKSGLPSDRFFAERPEGSVSTLKIQRTQQEDSAVYLCASSPDTLSYEQYFGPGTRLTVT.

The CDR3 loop is CASSLLGTSGRHTGELFF. The DNA of the CDR3 is TGTGCCAGCAGTTTACTCGGGACTAGCGGGAGGCACACCGGGGAGCTGTTTTTT. The chain uses TRBV28 and TRBJ2-2, with 15 nucleotides matching TRBD2. The V segment lost 2 bases and the J segment 3 bases; nucleotides outside the gene matches: 4. The CDR3 extends over 18 amino acids. Germline assignment: CDR1 MDHEN and CDR2 SYDVKM.

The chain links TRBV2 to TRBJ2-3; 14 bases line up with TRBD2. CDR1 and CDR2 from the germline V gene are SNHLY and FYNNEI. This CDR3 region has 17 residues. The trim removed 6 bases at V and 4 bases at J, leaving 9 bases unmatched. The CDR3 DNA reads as TGTGCCAGCAGCTCGGGTGGACTAGCGGGAGGCGCAGATACGCAGTATTTT. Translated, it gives CASSSGGLAGGADTQYF.

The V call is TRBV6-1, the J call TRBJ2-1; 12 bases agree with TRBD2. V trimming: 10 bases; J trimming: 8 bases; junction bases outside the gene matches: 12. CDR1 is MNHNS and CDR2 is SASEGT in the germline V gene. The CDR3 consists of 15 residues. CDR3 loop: CATQSSGRAVDEQFF. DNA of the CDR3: TGTGCCACCCAGTCTAGCGGGAGGGCCGTAGATGAGCAGTTCTTC.

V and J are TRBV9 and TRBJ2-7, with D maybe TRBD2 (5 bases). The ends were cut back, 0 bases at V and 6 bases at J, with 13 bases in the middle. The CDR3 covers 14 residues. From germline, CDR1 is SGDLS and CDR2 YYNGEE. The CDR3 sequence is CASSVAVGASEQYF. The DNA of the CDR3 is TGTGCCAGCAGCGTAGCGGTGGGAGCGTCCGAGCAGTACTTC.

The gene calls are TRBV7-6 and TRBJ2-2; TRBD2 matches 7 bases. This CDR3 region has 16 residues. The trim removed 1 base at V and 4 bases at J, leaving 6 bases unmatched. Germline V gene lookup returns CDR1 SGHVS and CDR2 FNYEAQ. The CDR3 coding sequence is TGTGCCAGCAGCTTAGTCGCGGGAGTGGGCACCGGGGAGCTGTTTTTT. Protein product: CASSLVAGVGTGELFF.

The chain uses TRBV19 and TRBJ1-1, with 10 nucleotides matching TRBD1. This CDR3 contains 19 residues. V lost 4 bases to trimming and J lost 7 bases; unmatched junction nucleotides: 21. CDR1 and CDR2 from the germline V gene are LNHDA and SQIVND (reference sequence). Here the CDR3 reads CASSSGGGAWDRGNHEAFF. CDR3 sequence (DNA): TGTGCCAGTAGTAGTGGGGGTGGGGCGTGGGACAGGGGAAACCATGAAGCTTTCTTT.

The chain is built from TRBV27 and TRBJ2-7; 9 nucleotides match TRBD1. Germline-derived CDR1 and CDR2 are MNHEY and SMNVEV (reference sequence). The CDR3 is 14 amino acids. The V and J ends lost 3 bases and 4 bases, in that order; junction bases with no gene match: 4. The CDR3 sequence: CASSFGTGTYEQYF. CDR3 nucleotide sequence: TGTGCCAGCAGTTTCGGGACAGGGACGTACGAGCAGTACTTC.

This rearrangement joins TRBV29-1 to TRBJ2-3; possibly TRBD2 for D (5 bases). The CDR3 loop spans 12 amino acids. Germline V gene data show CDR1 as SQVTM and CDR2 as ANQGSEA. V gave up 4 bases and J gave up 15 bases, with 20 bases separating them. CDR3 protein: CSVVLSGGRVYF. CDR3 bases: TGCAGCGTTGTCCTTAGTGGAGGTCGAGTATATTTT.